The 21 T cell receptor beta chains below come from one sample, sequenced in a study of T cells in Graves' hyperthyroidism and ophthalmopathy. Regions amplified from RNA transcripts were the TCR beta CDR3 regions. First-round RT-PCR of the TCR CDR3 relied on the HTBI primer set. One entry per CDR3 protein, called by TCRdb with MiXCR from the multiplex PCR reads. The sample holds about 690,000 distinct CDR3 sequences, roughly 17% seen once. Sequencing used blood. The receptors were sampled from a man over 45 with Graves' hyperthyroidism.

CDR3 sequence reads: CASSPTAPQGTAPLHF. The CDR3 DNA sequence: TGCGCCAGCAGCCCGACAGCACCACAGGGTACGGCACCCCTCCACTTT. This chain links TRBV5-1 with TRBJ1-6; D is perhaps TRBD1 (6 bases). Trimming shortened V by 4 bases and J by 11 bases, and 22 bases separated the two germline ends. There are 16 residues in the CDR3. The V gene's germline CDR1 is SGHRS and CDR2 YFSETQ.

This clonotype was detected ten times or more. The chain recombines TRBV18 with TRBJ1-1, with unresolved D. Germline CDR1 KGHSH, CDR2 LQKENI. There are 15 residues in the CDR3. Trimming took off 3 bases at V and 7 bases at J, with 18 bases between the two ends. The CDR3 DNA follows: TGTGCCAGCTCACCTCCCTCAGTGTCCGGAGTTGAAGCTTTCTTT. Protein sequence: CASSPPSVSGVEAFF. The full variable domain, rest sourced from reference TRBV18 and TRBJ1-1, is NAGVMQNPRHLVRRRGQEARLRCSPMKGHSHVYWYRQLPEEGLKFMVYLQKENIIDESGMPKERFSAEFPKEGPSILRIQQVVRGDSAAYFCASSPPSVSGVEAFFGQGTRLTVV.

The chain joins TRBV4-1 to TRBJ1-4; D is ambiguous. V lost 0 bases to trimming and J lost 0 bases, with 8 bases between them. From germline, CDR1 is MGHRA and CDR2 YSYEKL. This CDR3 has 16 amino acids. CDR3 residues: CASSQEVTATNEKLFF. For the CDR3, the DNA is TGCGCCAGCAGCCAAGAGGTAACAGCAACTAATGAAAAACTGTTTTTT.

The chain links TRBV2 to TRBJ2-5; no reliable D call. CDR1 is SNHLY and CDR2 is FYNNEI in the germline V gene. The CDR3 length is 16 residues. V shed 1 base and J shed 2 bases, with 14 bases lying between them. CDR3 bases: TGTGCCAGCAGTGAAGTTTTCCTGTCATGGCAAGAGACCCAGTACTTC. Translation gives CASSEVFLSWQETQYF.

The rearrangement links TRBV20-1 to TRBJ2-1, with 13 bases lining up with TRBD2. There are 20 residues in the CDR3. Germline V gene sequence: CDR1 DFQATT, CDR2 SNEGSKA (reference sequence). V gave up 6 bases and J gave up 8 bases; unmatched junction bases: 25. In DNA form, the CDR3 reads TGCAGTGCCCATTTATCGGACAGAGGACTAGCGGGAGATCGTGGCGATGAGCAGTTCTTC. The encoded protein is CSAHLSDRGLAGDRGDEQFF.

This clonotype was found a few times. CDR3 sequence (DNA): TGTGCCATCAGTGTCACTCAGAGCTCCTACGAGCAGTACTTC. Its translation is CAISVTQSSYEQYF. The V call is TRBV10-3, the J call TRBJ2-7; D is undetermined. Germline CDR1 and CDR2: ENHRY and SYGVKD. V dropped 4 bases and J dropped 0 bases, with 10 bases sitting between them. The CDR3 is made up of 14 amino acids.

CDR3 sequence reads: CASSEWTGSTDTQYF. The CDR3 DNA reads TGTGCCAGCAGTGAATGGACAGGGAGCACAGATACGCAGTATTTT. V gene TRBV2 combines with J gene TRBJ2-3, with 8 bases lining up with TRBD1. Per germline, CDR1 SNHLY and CDR2 FYNNEI. With V trimmed by 2 bases and J by 0 bases, 1 base remained unmatched. This CDR3 comprises 15 residues.

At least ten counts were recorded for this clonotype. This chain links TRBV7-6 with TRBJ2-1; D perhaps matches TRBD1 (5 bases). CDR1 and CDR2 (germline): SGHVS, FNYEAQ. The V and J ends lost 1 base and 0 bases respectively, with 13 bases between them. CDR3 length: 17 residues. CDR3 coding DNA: TGTGCCAGCAGCTTAGAGGCAGGGCTCCCCTCCTACAATGAGCAGTTCTTC. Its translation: CASSLEAGLPSYNEQFF.

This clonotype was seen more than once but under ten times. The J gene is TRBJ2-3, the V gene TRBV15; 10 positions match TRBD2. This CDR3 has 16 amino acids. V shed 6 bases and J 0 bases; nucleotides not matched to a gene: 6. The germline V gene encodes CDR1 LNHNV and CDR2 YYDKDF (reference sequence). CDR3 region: CATSTPGLASTDTQYF. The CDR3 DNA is TGTGCCACCAGTACACCGGGACTAGCGAGCACAGATACGCAGTATTTT.

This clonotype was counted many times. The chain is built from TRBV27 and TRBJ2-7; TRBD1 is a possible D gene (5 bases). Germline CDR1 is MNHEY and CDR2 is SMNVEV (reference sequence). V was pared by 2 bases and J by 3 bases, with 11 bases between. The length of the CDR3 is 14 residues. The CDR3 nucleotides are TGTGCCAGCAGTTTAAACGACAGAGACTACGAGCAGTACTTC. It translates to CASSLNDRDYEQYF.

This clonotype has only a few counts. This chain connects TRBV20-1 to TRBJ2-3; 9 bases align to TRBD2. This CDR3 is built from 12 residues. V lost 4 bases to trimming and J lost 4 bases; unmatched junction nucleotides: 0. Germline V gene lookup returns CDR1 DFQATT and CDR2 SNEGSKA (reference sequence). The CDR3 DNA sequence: TGCAGTGCTAAGCGGGAGGCAGATACGCAGTATTTT. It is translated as CSAKREADTQYF.

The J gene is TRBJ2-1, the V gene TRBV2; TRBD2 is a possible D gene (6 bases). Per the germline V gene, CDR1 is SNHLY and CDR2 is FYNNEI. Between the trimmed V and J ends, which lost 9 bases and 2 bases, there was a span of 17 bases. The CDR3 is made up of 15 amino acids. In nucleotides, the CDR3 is TGTGCCAGTAGTACCGGGACTCCAGCCTACAATGAGCAGTTCTTC. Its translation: CASSTGTPAYNEQFF.

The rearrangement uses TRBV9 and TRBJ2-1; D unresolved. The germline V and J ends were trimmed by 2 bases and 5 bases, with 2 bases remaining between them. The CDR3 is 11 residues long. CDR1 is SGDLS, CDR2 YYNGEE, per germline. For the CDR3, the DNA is TGTGCCAGCAGCGTCCACAATGAGCAGTTCTTC. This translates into CASSVHNEQFF.

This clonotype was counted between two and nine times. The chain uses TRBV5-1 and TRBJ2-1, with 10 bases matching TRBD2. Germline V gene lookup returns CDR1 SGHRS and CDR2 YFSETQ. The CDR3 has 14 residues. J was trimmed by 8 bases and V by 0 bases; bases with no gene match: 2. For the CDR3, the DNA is TGCGCCAGCAGCTTGGCTAGCGGGAGTCATGAGCAGTTCTTC. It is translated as CASSLASGSHEQFF.

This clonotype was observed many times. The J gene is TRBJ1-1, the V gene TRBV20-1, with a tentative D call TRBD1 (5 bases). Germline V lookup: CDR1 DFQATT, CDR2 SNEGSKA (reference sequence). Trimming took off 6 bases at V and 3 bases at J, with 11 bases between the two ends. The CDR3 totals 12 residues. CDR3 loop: CSAPRGDTEAFF. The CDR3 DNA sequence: TGCAGTGCCCCACGGGGGGACACTGAAGCTTTCTTT.

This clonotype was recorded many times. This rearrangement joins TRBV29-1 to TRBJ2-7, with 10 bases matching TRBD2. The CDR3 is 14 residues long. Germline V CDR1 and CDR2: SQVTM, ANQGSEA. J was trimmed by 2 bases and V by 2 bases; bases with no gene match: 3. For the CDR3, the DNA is TGCAGCGTTGAACTAGCGGGAGTACCCTACGAGCAGTACTTC. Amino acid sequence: CSVELAGVPYEQYF.

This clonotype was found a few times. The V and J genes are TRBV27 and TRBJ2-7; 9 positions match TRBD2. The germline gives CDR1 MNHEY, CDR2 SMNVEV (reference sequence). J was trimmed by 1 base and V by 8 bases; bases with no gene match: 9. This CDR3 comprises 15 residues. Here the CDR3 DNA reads TGTGCCAGCTCCCGTCTTAGCGGGAGATCCTACGAGCAGTACTTC. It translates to CASSRLSGRSYEQYF.

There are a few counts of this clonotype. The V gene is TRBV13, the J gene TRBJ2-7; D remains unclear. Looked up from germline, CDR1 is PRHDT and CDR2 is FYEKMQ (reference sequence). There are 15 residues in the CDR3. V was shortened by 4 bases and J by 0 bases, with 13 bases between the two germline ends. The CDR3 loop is CASSSSISSSYEQYF. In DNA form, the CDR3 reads TGTGCCAGCAGCTCTAGTATCTCGAGCTCCTACGAGCAGTACTTC.

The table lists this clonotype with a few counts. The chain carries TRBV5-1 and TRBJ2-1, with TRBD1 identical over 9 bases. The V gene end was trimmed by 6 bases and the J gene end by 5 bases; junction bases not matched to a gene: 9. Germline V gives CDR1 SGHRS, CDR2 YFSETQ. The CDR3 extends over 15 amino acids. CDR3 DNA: TGCGCCAGCACCCCGTGGACAGGGGAGAACAATGAGCAGTTCTTC. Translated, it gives CASTPWTGENNEQFF.

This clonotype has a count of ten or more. CDR3 in DNA: TGTGCCAGCAGCTTGTGGGACAGGGGTAACAATGAGCAGTTCTTC. It specifies CASSLWDRGNNEQFF. The genes are TRBV5-6 and TRBJ2-1, with 10 bases fitting TRBD1. The CDR3 has 15 residues. Trimming cost V 1 base and J 5 bases; bases outside gene matches: 3. CDR1 and CDR2 (germline): SGHDT, YYEEEE.

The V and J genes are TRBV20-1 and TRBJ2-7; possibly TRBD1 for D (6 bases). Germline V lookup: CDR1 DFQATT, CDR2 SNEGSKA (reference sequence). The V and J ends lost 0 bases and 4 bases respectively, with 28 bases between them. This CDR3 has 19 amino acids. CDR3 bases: TGCAGTGCTAGAGATTTAGGGGACACCCACCCCTCGGGGATTTACGAGCAGTACTTC. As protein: CSARDLGDTHPSGIYEQYF.